These 25 T cell receptor beta chains were sequenced from one sample in a study of shared clonotypes between healthy human individuals. Assay: immunoSEQ multiplex PCR; the TCRdb copy retains only in-frame clones and omits some. This table has roughly 1,000,000 clones, approximately 78% appearing once. Input material: memory CD4+ T cells from PBMCs. Subset indicated: CD45RA-negative fraction. These receptors were obtained from a man between 18 and 29 years old in good health. Some clones in this sample may be carry-over from other donors' samples.

This sequence joins TRBV7-3 and TRBJ2-2; the D is unclear. Per germline, CDR1 SGHTA and CDR2 FQGTGA. The CDR3 length is 15 residues. The V end lost 1 base, the J end lost 4 bases, and 10 bases lay between the germline ends. CDR3 bases: TGTGCCAGCAGCTTAAGTTTTGGCGGCACCGGGGAGCTGTTTTTT. It translates to CASSLSFGGTGELFF. The whole variable domain, filled in from reference TRBV7-3 and TRBJ2-2, reads GAGVSQTPSNKVTEKGKYVELRCDPISGHTALYWYRQSLGQGPEFLIYFQGTGAADDSGLPNDRFFAVRPEGSVSTLKIQRTERGDSAVYLCASSLSFGGTGELFFGEGSRLTVL.

The V call is TRBV5-4, the J call TRBJ2-7; a weak D match, TRBD2 (6 bases). V lost 2 bases and J 5 bases, leaving 14 bases between the germline ends. Germline V lookup: CDR1 SGHNT, CDR2 YYREEE (reference sequence). CDR3 length: 14 residues. For the CDR3, the DNA is TGTGCCAGCAGCTTCTTGACTAGAAAGGACGAGCAGTACTTC. It codes for CASSFLTRKDEQYF.

The chain combines TRBV7-2 with TRBJ1-1; TRBD1 matches at 7 bases. From germline, CDR1 is SGHTA and CDR2 FQGNSA. V lost 1 base to trimming and J lost 1 base; unmatched junction nucleotides: 9. CDR3 length equals 17 residues. CDR3 bases: TGTGCCAGCAGCTTAGGGACAGGCACCCCGAAGAACACTGAAGCTTTCTTT. This codes for CASSLGTGTPKNTEAFF.

The rearrangement links TRBV5-1 to TRBJ2-6; 7 bases are a match to TRBD2. The germline CDR1 and CDR2 sequences are SGHRS and YFSETQ. J gave up 1 base and V 2 bases, and 9 bases lay outside the gene matches. The CDR3 extends over 18 amino acids. In DNA, the CDR3 is TGCGCCAGCAGCTTTGTGGGAGGGCCGGGTTCTGGGGCCAACGTCCTGACTTTC. It translates to CASSFVGGPGSGANVLTF.

The table lists this clone with a few counts. Other nucleotide sequences from this sample produce the same CDR3. The V gene is TRBV4-3, the J gene TRBJ1-5; D is uncertain. CDR1 and CDR2 (germline): LGHNA, YSLEER. Trimming stripped 0 bases from V and 7 bases from J, with 7 bases between. This CDR3 comprises 13 residues. CDR3 in DNA: TGCGCCAGCAGCCAAGAAATCGGCCAGCCCCAGCATTTT. As protein: CASSQEIGQPQHF.

This chain joins TRBV2 and TRBJ2-6; D remains unclear. Per germline, CDR1 SNHLY and CDR2 FYNNEI. Trimming took 2 bases from V and 4 from J, leaving 15 bases between them. The CDR3 spans 17 residues. The CDR3 DNA is TGTGCCAGCAGTGAAACTCCCCTGGGGTCCGGGGCCAACGTCCTGACTTTC. Amino acids: CASSETPLGSGANVLTF. The variable domain in full, with the rest retrieved from reference TRBV2 and TRBJ2-6, is EPEVTQTPSHQVTQMGQEVILRCVPISNHLYFYWYRQILGQKVEFLVSFYNNEISEKSEIFDDQFSVERPDGSNFTLKIRSTKLEDSAMYFCASSETPLGSGANVLTFGAGSRLTVL.

The chain is built from TRBV6-5 and TRBJ2-2; D gene unclear. The CDR3 sequence is 15 residues long. V lost 2 bases and J 0 bases, leaving 7 bases between the germline ends. The germline V gene encodes CDR1 MNHEY and CDR2 SVGAGI. The CDR3 protein is CASSYKNPNTGELFF. The CDR3 nucleotides are TGTGCCAGCAGTTACAAGAATCCGAACACCGGGGAGCTGTTTTTT.

V and J are TRBV30 and TRBJ2-2; D gene unclear. The germline V gene encodes CDR1 GTSNPN and CDR2 SVGIG (reference sequence). Trimming cost V 1 base and J 4 bases, with 13 bases left between them. This CDR3 has 15 residues. For the CDR3, the DNA is TGTGCCTGGAGTGGTTCAGGTCGTCTCACCGGGGAGCTGTTTTTT. Its translation: CAWSGSGRLTGELFF.

This clone has a handful of counts. The rearrangement joins TRBV5-1 to TRBJ2-3, with TRBD2 matching over 10 bases. Germline loops: CDR1 SGHRS, CDR2 YFSETQ. Unmatched junction bases numbered 9, after V lost 9 bases and J lost 5 bases. This CDR3 has 14 residues. The CDR3 region has the DNA TGCGCCACCGCGAGCGGGAGGGCCGGAGATACGCAGTATTTT. The encoded protein is CATASGRAGDTQYF.

This clone was seen more than once but under ten times. This rearrangement joins TRBV28 to TRBJ2-7; possibly TRBD1 or TRBD2 for D (6 bases each). Trimming pared 3 bases from V and 6 bases from J, leaving 21 bases between. The CDR3 is 16 residues long. CDR1 is MDHEN, CDR2 SYDVKM, per germline. This chain's CDR3 is CASSFLQGLGYSEQYF. CDR3 bases: TGTGCCAGCAGTTTTTTACAGGGACTTGGATATTCCGAGCAGTACTTC.

The genes are TRBV5-8 and TRBJ2-1; D may correspond to TRBD1 or TRBD2 (5 bases each). The CDR3 is 15 residues long. Germline assignment: CDR1 SGHTS and CDR2 YDEGEE. Trimming stripped 7 bases from V and 0 bases from J, with 14 bases between. In DNA form, the CDR3 reads TGTGCCAGCGGGGACGCCCACATCTCCTACAATGAGCAGTTCTTC. Translating gives CASGDAHISYNEQFF.

V gene TRBV4-1 combines with J gene TRBJ2-4, with 8 nucleotides matching TRBD2. With 1 base clipped from V and 0 bases from J, the junction kept 8 bases outside the gene matches. CDR1 and CDR2 from the germline V gene are MGHRA and YSYEKL. The CDR3 loop spans 18 amino acids. CDR3 region: CASSQGRVAGLAKNIQYF. In nucleotides, the CDR3 is TGCGCCAGCAGCCAAGGGAGGGTAGCGGGACTAGCCAAAAACATTCAGTACTTC.

This clone was detected only a few times. V gene TRBV5-1 combines with J gene TRBJ1-2; 10 bases align to TRBD1. V gave up 0 bases and J gave up 6 bases; unmatched junction bases: 8. This CDR3 has 16 amino acids. Germline V gene sequence: CDR1 SGHRS, CDR2 YFSETQ. CDR3 in DNA: TGCGCCAGCAGCTTGGCTACGGGACAGGGGATAGATGGCTACACCTTC. Amino acids: CASSLATGQGIDGYTF.

The rearrangement links TRBV27 to TRBJ2-3; TRBD1 matches 7 bases. CDR1 is MNHEY, CDR2 SMNVEV, per germline (reference sequence). The CDR3 is 13 residues long. The V and J ends lost 8 bases and 2 bases, in that order; junction bases with no gene match: 4. CDR3 loop: CASRQGSTDTQYF. CDR3 coding DNA: TGTGCCAGCCGACAGGGTTCCACAGATACGCAGTATTTT.

The chain has TRBV6-5 and TRBJ1-4; 9 positions agree with TRBD1. The V gene end was trimmed by 5 bases and the J gene end by 8 bases; junction bases not matched to a gene: 9. Per the germline V gene, CDR1 is MNHEY and CDR2 is SVGAGI. CDR3 length: 15 residues. The CDR3: CASSASGTGKEKLFF. The CDR3 nucleotides read TGTGCCAGCAGTGCCTCCGGGACAGGGAAGGAAAAACTGTTTTTT.

In this sample, this clone turned up a few times. The chain recombines TRBV6-1 with TRBJ2-7; D might be TRBD1 (7 bases). V gave up 7 bases and J gave up 5 bases, with 15 bases separating them. The CDR3 totals 13 residues. Germline assignment: CDR1 MNHNS and CDR2 SASEGT. The CDR3 reads CASMTGGGDEQYF. As DNA, the CDR3 is TGTGCCAGCATGACCGGAGGGGGCGACGAGCAGTACTTC.

This clone has a handful of counts. This rearrangement joins TRBV19 to TRBJ1-2; 11 bases match TRBD1. Germline-derived CDR1 and CDR2 are LNHDA and SQIVND (reference sequence). The CDR3 consists of 15 residues. With V trimmed by 5 bases and J by 5 bases, 7 bases remained unmatched. As DNA, the CDR3 is TGTGCCAGTAGTCCCCGGACAGGGGGCAGGTATGGCTACACCTTC. It translates to CASSPRTGGRYGYTF. The full variable domain, in which reference TRBV19 and TRBJ1-2 provide the parts outside the CDR3, is DGGITQSPKYLFRKEGQNVTLSCEQNLNHDAMYWYRQDPGQGLRLIYYSQIVNDFQKGDIAEGYSVSREKKESFPLTVTSAQKNPTAFYLCASSPRTGGRYGYTFGSGTRLTVV.

This rearrangement joins TRBV6-1 to TRBJ2-7, with 8 bases fitting TRBD1. Germline lookup yields CDR1 MNHNS and CDR2 SASEGT. This CDR3 comprises 14 residues. V shed 7 bases and J 5 bases; nucleotides not matched to a gene: 10. The CDR3 sequence is CASKLTGAGNEQYF. DNA for the CDR3: TGTGCCAGCAAACTGACAGGGGCAGGGAACGAGCAGTACTTC.

The chain links TRBV6-5 to TRBJ2-6; the D call may be TRBD1 or TRBD2 (7 bases each). The CDR3 totals 16 residues. Germline values: CDR1 MNHEY, CDR2 SVGAGI. V lost 4 bases to trimming and J lost 0 bases, with 10 bases between them. Here the CDR3 reads CASSWEGASGANVLTF. In DNA, the CDR3 is TGTGCCAGCAGTTGGGAGGGGGCCTCTGGGGCCAACGTCCTGACTTTC.

The V call is TRBV10-3, the J call TRBJ1-1; D not resolved. The V gene lost 6 bases and the J gene lost 0 bases, with 11 bases spanning the gap. The V gene's germline CDR1 is ENHRY and CDR2 SYGVKD. The CDR3 covers 14 residues. CDR3: CAISAERMNTEAFF. DNA of the CDR3: TGTGCCATCAGCGCGGAGAGGATGAACACTGAAGCTTTCTTT.

This chain connects TRBV28 to TRBJ1-2; possibly TRBD1 for D (6 bases). V was trimmed by 7 bases and J by 6 bases, leaving 24 bases between them. CDR3 size: 16 residues. Germline V gene data show CDR1 as MDHEN and CDR2 as SYDVKM. The CDR3 region is CASTQAGAPRGDGYTF. Here the CDR3 DNA reads TGTGCCAGCACTCAAGCCGGGGCCCCCAGGGGAGATGGCTACACCTTC.

V is TRBV28 and J is TRBJ1-2; possibly TRBD1 for D (6 bases). The germline V gene encodes CDR1 MDHEN and CDR2 SYDVKM. Trimming pared 4 bases from V and 1 base from J, leaving 13 bases between. The CDR3 runs to 15 residues. CDR3 residues: CASSSSGVRNYGYTF. CDR3 coding DNA: TGTGCCAGCAGTTCGTCAGGGGTGCGTAACTATGGCTACACCTTC.

This rearrangement joins TRBV5-1 to TRBJ1-3; D gene ambiguous. CDR1 and CDR2 from the germline V gene are SGHRS and YFSETQ. The CDR3 contains 13 residues. The V and J ends lost 1 base and 2 bases respectively, with 4 bases between them. For the CDR3, the DNA is TGCGCCAGCAGCTTGTGGCCTGGAAACACCATATATTTT. This translates into CASSLWPGNTIYF.

This chain links TRBV7-8 with TRBJ2-2; D gene ambiguous. This CDR3 has 14 residues. Germline values: CDR1 SGHVS, CDR2 FQNEAQ. V lost 2 bases and J lost 4, with 8 bases in between. CDR3 nucleotide sequence: TGTGCCAGCAGCTTACTTGTTAGCACCGGGGAGCTGTTTTTT. Translation: CASSLLVSTGELFF.

The chain couples TRBV28 to TRBJ1-5, with D possibly matching TRBD1 (6 bases). Trimming cost V 1 base and J 9 bases, with 16 bases left between them. This CDR3 region has 15 residues. Germline-derived CDR1 and CDR2 are MDHEN and SYDVKM. CDR3 nucleotides: TGTGCCAGCAGTTTATACCCGACAGGCCAAGGGCCCCAGCATTTT. Protein: CASSLYPTGQGPQHF.